Included here is one T cell receptor (beta chain) sequence, with context. Germline V gives CDR1 LGHNA, CDR2 YNFKEQ. J gave up 8 bases and V 0 bases, and 15 bases lay outside the gene matches. The CDR3 runs to 18 residues. Original processing methods: Amplifying reference gene primers gave estimates of nucleated cell counts. Measured with immunoSEQ multiplex PCR; TCRdb has only the in-frame clones, and not every one. That table is the source of V, J and clone size, and D and trimming were worked out from the DNA. The sample lists around 65,000 clones, approximately 91% occurring once. These data are taken from a study of blood T cell repertoires in COVID-19. The wider study: Specimens from acute and convalescent COVID-19 originated in the United States, Italy and Spain. PBMCs, B-cell-depleted T cells, or T cells were the source of the cDNA or gDNA that made up the material.

The clonotype comes from a human donor in a cohort sampled during active COVID-19. Sequenced: peripheral blood. V is TRBV4-2 and J is TRBJ1-4; TRBD1 agrees at 7 bases. CDR3 sequence (DNA): TGTGCCAGCAGCCAAGATTGGCCCGGCGCAGGGGGTAGGGAAAAACTGTTTTTT. It specifies CASSQDWPGAGGREKLFF.